This TCR beta chain was identified during a study of CD8+CD57+ T cells in acquired aplastic anemia. By flow cytometry, patients selected for sequencing had shown an expansion of CD8+CD57+ cells. All participating patients were living with severe acquired aplastic anemia. This CDR3 region has 15 residues. Looked up from germline, CDR1 is MNHEY and CDR2 is SMNVEV (reference sequence). The junction had 15 bases not matched to a gene; V was cut back by 11 bases and J by 5 bases. Concerning this clonotype itself: Its matching antigen is unknown.

General study findings and limits: In common between the patients and the controls were twenty-nine CD8+ CDR3 sequences. With respect to CD8+ Simpson's diversity, patients and controls did not differ significantly.

TCR beta VDJ and CDR3 were profiled, and genomic DNA was the template. TCRdb called the reads again in MiXCR, with one record for every CDR3 protein. The sample holds about 43,000 distinct CDR3 sequences, approximately 63% seen once. The origin of this receptor is a human donor with aplastic anemia. Specimen: sorted CD4+, CD8+, or CD8+CD57+ T cells (not recorded which) from PBMCs. The J gene is TRBJ2-5, the V gene TRBV27, with 9 bases matching TRBD1. The CDR3 loop reads CAARDRGNPGETQYF. The CDR3 DNA sequence: TGTGCCGCCAGAGACAGGGGGAATCCTGGGGAGACCCAGTACTTC.